The 20 T cell receptor beta chains presented below share a single source sample, sequenced in a study of CD8+CD57+ T cells in acquired aplastic anemia. Genomic DNA, the template, was used for profiling of the TCR beta VDJ and CDR3. TCRdb reprocessed the reads via MiXCR and lists one record per CDR3 protein. This sample has approximately 270,000 distinct CDR3 sequences; roughly 50% occur once, and the top ten carry around 8%. Sequenced sample: sorted CD4+, CD8+, or CD8+CD57+ T cells (not recorded which) from PBMCs. These receptors all stem from a human donor with severe aplastic anemia or a healthy control (not recorded which).

V and J are TRBV28 and TRBJ2-5; D tentatively reads TRBD1 or TRBD2 (6 bases each). Trimming stripped 6 bases from V and 5 bases from J, with 19 bases between. The CDR3 is 15 residues long. The germline CDR1 and CDR2 sequences are MDHEN and SYDVKM. CDR3 sequence: CASRNWVGGHETQYF. CDR3 nucleotides: TGTGCCAGCAGAAATTGGGTTGGGGGGCATGAGACCCAGTACTTC.

This clonotype came up many times. The genes are TRBV3-1 and TRBJ1-3; a possible D gene is TRBD1 (5 bases). The V end was cut by 2 bases, the J end by 2 bases, with 10 bases between. CDR1 and CDR2 from the germline V gene are LGHDT and YNNKEL (reference sequence). This CDR3 region has 15 residues. CDR3 amino acids: CASSQNQGAGNTIYF. As DNA, the CDR3 is TGTGCCAGCAGCCAAAATCAAGGGGCTGGAAACACCATATATTTT. Complete variable domain (other parts from reference TRBV3-1 and TRBJ1-3): DTAVSQTPKYLVTQMGNDKSIKCEQNLGHDTMYWYKQDSKKFLKIMFSYNNKELIINETVPNRFSPKSPDKAHLNLHINSLELGDSAVYFCASSQNQGAGNTIYFGEGSWLTVV.

The genes are TRBV10-3 and TRBJ1-1, with D tentatively TRBD1 (6 bases). V lost 11 bases to trimming and J lost 5 bases, with 21 bases between them. The CDR3 runs to 14 residues. Germline V CDR1 and CDR2: ENHRY, SYGVKD. CDR3 sequence (DNA): TGTGCCTCACAGGGATCAGGGGCCATTACTGAAGCTTTCTTT. Its translation is CASQGSGAITEAFF.

This clonotype was recorded at least ten times. The chain combines TRBV5-1 with TRBJ2-3, with D possibly TRBD1 on 6 matching bases. V lost 0 bases and J 2 bases, leaving 22 bases between the germline ends. Looked up from germline, CDR1 is SGHRS and CDR2 is YFSETQ. The CDR3 consists of 19 residues. CDR3 region: CASSLGTVLGRGFTDTQYF. CDR3 in DNA: TGCGCCAGCAGCTTGGGGACAGTATTGGGTCGAGGTTTCACAGATACGCAGTATTTT.

In this sample, this clonotype turned up many times. This chain links TRBV9 with TRBJ2-3; 13 nucleotides line up with TRBD2. CDR1 and CDR2 (germline): SGDLS, YYNGEE. CDR3 length equals 17 residues. The ends lost 5 bases at V and 0 bases at J; junction bases unmatched: 6. The CDR3 coding sequence is TGTGCCAGCAGATTGGGACTAGCGGGAACTAGCACAGATACGCAGTATTTT. It encodes CASRLGLAGTSTDTQYF. The full variable domain, its missing parts supplied by reference TRBV9 and TRBJ2-3, is DSGVTQTPKHLITATGQRVTLRCSPRSGDLSVYWYQQSLDQGLQFLIQYYNGEERAKGNILERFSAQQFPDLHSELNLSSLELGDSALYFCASRLGLAGTSTDTQYFGPGTRLTVL.

The table lists this clonotype with a few counts. The V call is TRBV4-2, the J call TRBJ1-1, with D possibly being TRBD1 (5 bases). V was pared by 0 bases and J by 0 bases, with 11 bases between. The CDR3 has 16 amino acids. CDR1 LGHNA and CDR2 YNFKEQ come from the germline V gene. The CDR3 here is CASSQDMAGMNTEAFF. DNA of the CDR3: TGTGCCAGCAGCCAAGATATGGCAGGGATGAACACTGAAGCTTTCTTT.

This clonotype was counted many times. The chain uses TRBV27 and TRBJ2-7, with D possibly being TRBD1 (6 bases). Trimming took off 6 bases at V and 5 bases at J, with 20 bases between the two ends. The CDR3 extends over 15 amino acids. Germline V gene lookup returns CDR1 MNHEY and CDR2 SMNVEV (reference sequence). The CDR3 spells CASRPIGINRDEQYF. Written as DNA, the CDR3 is TGTGCCAGCAGACCGATCGGGATTAACAGGGACGAGCAGTACTTC.

The table lists this clonotype with a count of one. V usage is TRBV20-1 and J usage is TRBJ1-1; no reliable D call. CDR1 is DFQATT, CDR2 SNEGSKA, per germline (reference sequence). The CDR3 spans 12 residues. V lost 2 bases, J lost 4 bases, and 8 bases lay in between. The CDR3 DNA follows: TGCAGTGCTAGACGGACCCCCACTGAAGCTTTCTTT. The encoded protein is CSARRTPTEAFF.

The chain employs TRBV20-1 and TRBJ1-2; no reliable D call. With 3 bases removed from V and 5 bases from J, the gap between germline ends came to 13 bases. In germline, CDR1 is DFQATT, CDR2 SNEGSKA (reference sequence). This CDR3 is 13 amino acids long. The CDR3 here is CSASLDGWYGYTF. The CDR3 DNA follows: TGCAGTGCTAGTCTTGACGGATGGTATGGCTACACCTTC.

This chain joins TRBV7-9 and TRBJ1-4; D gene unclear. The CDR3 is 13 residues long. Trimming pared 1 base from V and 8 bases from J, leaving 8 bases between. Per the germline V gene, CDR1 is SEHNR and CDR2 is FQNEAQ (reference sequence). The CDR3: CASSLEVAEKLFF. As DNA, the CDR3 is TGTGCCAGCAGCTTAGAAGTCGCGGAAAAACTGTTTTTT.

This clonotype appeared a single time. The genes are TRBV9 and TRBJ2-1; TRBD1 matches 7 bases. CDR1 is SGDLS and CDR2 is YYNGEE in the germline V gene. The CDR3 consists of 16 residues. J gave up 11 bases and V 0 bases, and 14 bases lay outside the gene matches. The CDR3 loop reads CASSVDRGEPGNQQFF. As DNA, the CDR3 is TGTGCCAGCAGCGTAGACAGGGGAGAGCCCGGTAATCAGCAGTTCTTC.

V gene TRBV20-1 combines with J gene TRBJ2-5; 11 bases map to TRBD2. Germline V lookup: CDR1 DFQATT, CDR2 SNEGSKA (reference sequence). Unmatched junction bases numbered 2, after V lost 1 base and J lost 1 base. The CDR3 totals 15 residues. The DNA for the CDR3 is TGCAGTGCTAGAGTACTAGCGGGGGTCCAAGAGACCCAGTACTTC. Translated, it gives CSARVLAGVQETQYF.

This clonotype was picked up many times. The CDR3 protein is CASSERGQGGDEAFF. The CDR3 coding sequence is TGTGCCAGCAGTGAAAGGGGACAGGGGGGAGATGAAGCTTTCTTT. The chain joins TRBV2 to TRBJ1-1; 11 positions agree with TRBD1. The ends lost 2 bases at V and 7 bases at J; junction bases unmatched: 6. This CDR3 contains 15 residues. CDR1 and CDR2 from the germline V gene are SNHLY and FYNNEI.

J is TRBJ2-3 and V is TRBV7-2, with 14 bases lining up with TRBD2. Germline values: CDR1 SGHTA, CDR2 FQGNSA. V dropped 5 bases and J dropped 2; count of bases not matched to a gene: 6. The CDR3 covers 17 residues. DNA for the CDR3: TGTGCCAGCAGCACCGGGACTAGCGGGGGCCACACAGATACGCAGTATTTT. Translating it yields CASSTGTSGGHTDTQYF.

This clonotype has ten or more counts. V and J are TRBV5-1 and TRBJ1-5; D remains unclear. CDR1 and CDR2 (germline): SGHRS, YFSETQ. The CDR3 length is 14 residues. Trimming removed 4 bases from V and 0 bases from J, with 8 bases in between. CDR3 residues: CASSPGSSNQPQHF. The CDR3 DNA is TGCGCCAGCAGCCCGGGCAGTAGCAATCAGCCCCAGCATTTT. The variable domain in full, completed from reference TRBV5-1 and TRBJ1-5, reads KAGVTQTPRYLIKTRGQQVTLSCSPISGHRSVSWYQQTPGQGLQFLFEYFSETQRNKGNFPGRFSGRQFSNSRSEMNVSTLELGDSALYLCASSPGSSNQPQHFGDGTRLSIL.

This clonotype has only a few counts. The genes are TRBV27 and TRBJ1-4, with D perhaps matching TRBD1 (5 bases). Trimming stripped 6 bases from V and 3 bases from J, with 14 bases between. Per germline, CDR1 MNHEY and CDR2 SMNVEV (reference sequence). This CDR3 has 15 amino acids. The CDR3 nucleotides are TGTGCCAGCAGGTCCTGGGGGAAAGCTAATGAAAAACTGTTTTTT. As protein: CASRSWGKANEKLFF.

This clonotype was seen repeatedly, ten times or more. The chain employs TRBV20-1 and TRBJ1-3; TRBD1 is a possible D gene (5 bases). The V and J ends lost 6 bases and 1 base respectively, with 16 bases between them. The germline V gene encodes CDR1 DFQATT and CDR2 SNEGSKA (reference sequence). This CDR3 has 15 residues. The CDR3 nucleotides read TGCAGTGCGTCGCCGGGACGTCAATCTGGAAACACCATATATTTT. Translated, it gives CSASPGRQSGNTIYF.

This clonotype has at least ten counts. The rearrangement joins TRBV6-6 to TRBJ2-4; D remains ambiguous. The CDR3 consists of 18 residues. V lost 2 bases, J lost 0 bases, and 17 bases lay in between. Per germline, CDR1 MNHNY and CDR2 SVGAGI (reference sequence). CDR3 sequence reads: CASSYPDVQLGAKNIQYF. Written as DNA, the CDR3 is TGTGCCAGCAGTTACCCGGACGTCCAGCTAGGAGCCAAAAACATTCAGTACTTC.

The rearrangement joins TRBV7-2 to TRBJ2-1, with TRBD2 matching 11 bases. Looked up from germline, CDR1 is SGHTA and CDR2 is FQGNSA. The CDR3 spans 15 residues. Trimming cost V 5 bases and J 3 bases; bases outside gene matches: 3. The CDR3 DNA follows: TGTGCCAGCAGCCCAGGACTAGCGGGCTACAATGAGCAGTTCTTC. Its translation: CASSPGLAGYNEQFF.

V gene TRBV7-2 combines with J gene TRBJ2-2; 13 bases line up with TRBD2. The CDR3 contains 17 residues. Germline V gene sequence: CDR1 SGHTA, CDR2 FQGNSA. V shed 2 bases, J shed 8 bases, and the junction held 8 bases outside the gene matches. CDR3 coding DNA: TGTGCCAGCAGCTTATGGCTGACTAGCGGGAGGAATGGGGAGCTGTTTTTT. The encoded protein is CASSLWLTSGRNGELFF.